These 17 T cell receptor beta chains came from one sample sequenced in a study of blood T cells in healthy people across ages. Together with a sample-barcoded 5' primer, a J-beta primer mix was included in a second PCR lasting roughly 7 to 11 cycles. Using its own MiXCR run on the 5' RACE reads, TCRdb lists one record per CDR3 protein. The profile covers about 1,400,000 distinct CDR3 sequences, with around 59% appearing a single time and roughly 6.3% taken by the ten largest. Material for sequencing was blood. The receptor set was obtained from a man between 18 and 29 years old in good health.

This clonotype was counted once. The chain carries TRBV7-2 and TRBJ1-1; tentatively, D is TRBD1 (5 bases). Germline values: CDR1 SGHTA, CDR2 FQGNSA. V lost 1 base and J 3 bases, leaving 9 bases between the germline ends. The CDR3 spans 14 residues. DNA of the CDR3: TGTGCCAGCAGCTTAGTTGGGGGTGACACTGAAGCTTTCTTT. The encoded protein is CASSLVGGDTEAFF.

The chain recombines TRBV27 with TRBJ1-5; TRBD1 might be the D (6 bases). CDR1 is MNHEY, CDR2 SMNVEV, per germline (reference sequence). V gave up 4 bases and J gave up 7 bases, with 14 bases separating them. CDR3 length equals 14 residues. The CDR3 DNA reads TGTGCCAGCAGTTCCCACAGGGTCGGGCAGCCCCAGCATTTT. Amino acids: CASSSHRVGQPQHF.

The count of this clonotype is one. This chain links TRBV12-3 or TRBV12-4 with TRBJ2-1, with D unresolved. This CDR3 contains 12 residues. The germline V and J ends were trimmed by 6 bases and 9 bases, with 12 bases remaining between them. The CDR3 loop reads CASSPLDFEQFF. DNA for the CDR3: TGTGCCAGCAGCCCCCTAGACTTTGAGCAGTTCTTC.

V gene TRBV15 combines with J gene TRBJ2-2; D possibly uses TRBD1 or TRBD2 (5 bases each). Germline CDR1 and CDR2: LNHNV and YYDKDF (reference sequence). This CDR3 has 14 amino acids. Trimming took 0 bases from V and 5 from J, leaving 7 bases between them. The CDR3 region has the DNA TGTGCCACCAGCAGAGATTGGGGGACCGGGGAGCTGTTTTTT. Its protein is CATSRDWGTGELFF.

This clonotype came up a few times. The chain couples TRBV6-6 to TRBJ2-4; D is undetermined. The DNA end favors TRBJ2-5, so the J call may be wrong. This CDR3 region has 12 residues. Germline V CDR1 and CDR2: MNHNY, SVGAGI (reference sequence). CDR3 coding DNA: TGTGCCAGCAGCGTAACGGAAGAGACCCAGTACTTC. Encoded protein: CASSVTEETQYF.

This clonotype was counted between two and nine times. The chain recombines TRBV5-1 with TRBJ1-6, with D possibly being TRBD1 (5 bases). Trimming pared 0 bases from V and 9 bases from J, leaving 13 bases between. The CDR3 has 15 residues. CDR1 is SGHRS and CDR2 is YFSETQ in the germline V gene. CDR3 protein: CASSLEGNSLSPLHF. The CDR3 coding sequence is TGCGCCAGCAGCTTGGAGGGGAATTCCCTTTCACCCCTCCACTTT.

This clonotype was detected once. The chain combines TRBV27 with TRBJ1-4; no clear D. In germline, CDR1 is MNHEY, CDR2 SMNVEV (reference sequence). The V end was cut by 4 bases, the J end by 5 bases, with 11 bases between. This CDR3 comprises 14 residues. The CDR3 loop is CASSSPSRNEKLFF. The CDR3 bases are TGTGCCAGCAGTTCCCCCTCCAGAAATGAAAAACTGTTTTTT. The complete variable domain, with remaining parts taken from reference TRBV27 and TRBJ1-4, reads EAQVTQNPRYLITVTGKKLTVTCSQNMNHEYMSWYRQDPGLGLRQIYYSMNVEVTDKGDVPEGYKVSRKEKRNFPLILESPSPNQTSLYFCASSSPSRNEKLFFGSGTQLSVL.

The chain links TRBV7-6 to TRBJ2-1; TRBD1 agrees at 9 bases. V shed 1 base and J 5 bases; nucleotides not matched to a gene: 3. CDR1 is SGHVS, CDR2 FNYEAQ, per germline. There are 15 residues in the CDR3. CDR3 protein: CASSLVGQGNNEQFF. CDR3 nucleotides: TGTGCCAGCAGCTTAGTGGGACAGGGCAACAATGAGCAGTTCTTC.

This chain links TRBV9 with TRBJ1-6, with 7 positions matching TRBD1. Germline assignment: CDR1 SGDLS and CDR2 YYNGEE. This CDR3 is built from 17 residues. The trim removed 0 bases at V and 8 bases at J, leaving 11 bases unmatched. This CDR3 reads CASSVGDSRDSYSPLHF. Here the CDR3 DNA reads TGTGCCAGCAGCGTAGGAGACTCACGGGACAGCTATTCACCCCTCCACTTT.

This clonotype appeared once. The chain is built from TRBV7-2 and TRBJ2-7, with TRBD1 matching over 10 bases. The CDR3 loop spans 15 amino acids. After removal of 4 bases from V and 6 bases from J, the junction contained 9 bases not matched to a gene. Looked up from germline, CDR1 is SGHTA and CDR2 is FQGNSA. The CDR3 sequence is CASSSTGTGVSEQYF. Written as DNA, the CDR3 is TGTGCCAGCAGCTCAACCGGGACAGGGGTCTCCGAGCAGTACTTC.

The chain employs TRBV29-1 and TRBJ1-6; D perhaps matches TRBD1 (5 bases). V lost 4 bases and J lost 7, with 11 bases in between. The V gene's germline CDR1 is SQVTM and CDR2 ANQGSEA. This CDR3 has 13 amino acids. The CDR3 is CSVGQGENSPLHF. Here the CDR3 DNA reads TGCAGCGTTGGGCAGGGAGAGAATTCACCCCTCCACTTT.

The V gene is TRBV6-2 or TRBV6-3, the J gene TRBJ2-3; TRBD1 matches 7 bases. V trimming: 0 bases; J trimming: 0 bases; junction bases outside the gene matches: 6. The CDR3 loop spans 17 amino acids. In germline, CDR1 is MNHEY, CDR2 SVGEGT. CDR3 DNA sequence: TGTGCCAGCAGTTACTCCACGGGACAGACAAGCACAGATACGCAGTATTTT. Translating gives CASSYSTGQTSTDTQYF.

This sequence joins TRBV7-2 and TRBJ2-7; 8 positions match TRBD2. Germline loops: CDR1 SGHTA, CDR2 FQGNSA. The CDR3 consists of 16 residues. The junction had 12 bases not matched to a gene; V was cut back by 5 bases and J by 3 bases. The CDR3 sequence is CASSPLGSAGDYEQYF. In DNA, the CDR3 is TGTGCCAGCAGCCCCCTGGGGTCAGCGGGGGACTACGAGCAGTACTTC.

In DNA form, the CDR3 reads TGTGCCAGCAGTTTGGGCCAGATCGGGGAAAAACTGTTTTTT. It encodes CASSLGQIGEKLFF. The chain recombines TRBV12-3 or TRBV12-4 with TRBJ1-4; D unclear. V was cut by 3 bases and J by 8 bases, with 13 bases left in between. CDR3 size: 14 residues.

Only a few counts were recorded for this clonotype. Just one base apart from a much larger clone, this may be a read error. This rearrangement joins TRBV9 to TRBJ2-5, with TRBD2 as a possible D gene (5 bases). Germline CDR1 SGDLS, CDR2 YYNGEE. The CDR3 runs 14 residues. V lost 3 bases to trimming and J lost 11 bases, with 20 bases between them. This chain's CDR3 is CASSAGPDYNEQYF. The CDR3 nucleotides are TGTGCCAGCAGCGCCGGTCCTGACTACAATGAGCAGTACTTC.

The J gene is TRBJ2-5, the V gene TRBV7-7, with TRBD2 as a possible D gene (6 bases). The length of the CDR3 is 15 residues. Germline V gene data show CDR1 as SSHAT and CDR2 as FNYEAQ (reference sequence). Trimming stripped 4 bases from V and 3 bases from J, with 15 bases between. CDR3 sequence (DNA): TGTGCCAGCAGCTCCTTCCCGGGAGAAGAAGAGACCCAGTACTTC. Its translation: CASSSFPGEEETQYF.

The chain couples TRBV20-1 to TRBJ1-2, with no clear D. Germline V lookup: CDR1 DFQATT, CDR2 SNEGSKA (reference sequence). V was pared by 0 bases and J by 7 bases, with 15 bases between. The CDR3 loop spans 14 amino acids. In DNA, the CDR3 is TGCAGTGCTAGAGATGTGACCCTCATGGGTGGCTACACCTTC. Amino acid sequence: CSARDVTLMGGYTF.